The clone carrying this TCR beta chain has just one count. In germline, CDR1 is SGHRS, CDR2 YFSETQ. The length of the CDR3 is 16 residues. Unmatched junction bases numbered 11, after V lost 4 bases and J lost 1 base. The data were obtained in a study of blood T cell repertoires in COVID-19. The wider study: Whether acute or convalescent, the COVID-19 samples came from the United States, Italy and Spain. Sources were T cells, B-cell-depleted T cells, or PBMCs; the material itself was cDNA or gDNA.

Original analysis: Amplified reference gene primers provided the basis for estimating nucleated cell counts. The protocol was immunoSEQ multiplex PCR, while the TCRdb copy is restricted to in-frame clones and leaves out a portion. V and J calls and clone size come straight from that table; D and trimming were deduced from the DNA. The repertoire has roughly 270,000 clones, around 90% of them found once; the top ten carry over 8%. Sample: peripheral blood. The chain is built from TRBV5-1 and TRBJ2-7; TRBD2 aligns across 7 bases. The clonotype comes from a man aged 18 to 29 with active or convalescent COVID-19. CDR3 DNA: TGCGCCAGCAGCCCCTCCCCCCAAGCGGGGTCCTACGAGCAGTACTTC. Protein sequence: CASSPSPQAGSYEQYF.